The following is a TCR beta chain sequence with its context. Trimming at V came to 7 bases and at J to 5 bases, leaving 2 bases not matched to a gene. The V gene's germline CDR1 is SQVTM and CDR2 ANQGSEA. The CDR3 is made up of 13 amino acids. The entry originates in a study of blood T cell repertoires in COVID-19. Study information: Some COVID-19 samples were acute and others convalescent; all came from the United States, Italy and Spain. Sample material is recorded as cDNA or gDNA derived from T cells, B-cell-depleted T cells, or PBMCs.

Under the authors' procedure: Nucleated cell counts were estimated from reference gene primer amplification. Here immunoSEQ multiplex PCR was the method, and the copy in TCRdb shows in-frame clones only, minus some. Clonal size and the V and J genes are those of that table, whereas D and trimming came from the DNA. The profile shows 200,000 to 250,000 clones, just under 85% of them singletons. The chain carries TRBV29-1 and TRBJ2-2; 12 bases are shared with TRBD1. Sequencing was carried out using peripheral blood. This receptor was identified in a woman of 80 years or more with acute or convalescent COVID-19. DNA of the CDR3: TGCAGCGGGGGACAGGGGGCAACCGGGGAGCTGTTTTTT. Its protein is CSGGQGATGELFF.